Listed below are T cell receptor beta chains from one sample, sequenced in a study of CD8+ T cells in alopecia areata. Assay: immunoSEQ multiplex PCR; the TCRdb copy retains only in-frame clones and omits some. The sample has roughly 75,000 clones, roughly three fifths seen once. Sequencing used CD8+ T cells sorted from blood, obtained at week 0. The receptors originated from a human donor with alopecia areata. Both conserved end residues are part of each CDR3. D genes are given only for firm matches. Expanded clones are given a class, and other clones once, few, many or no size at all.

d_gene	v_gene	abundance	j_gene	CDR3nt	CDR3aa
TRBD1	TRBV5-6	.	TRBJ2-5	TGTGCCAGCAGCTTGGTTGGGACAGGGAAAGAGACCCAGTACTTC	CASSLVGTGKETQYF
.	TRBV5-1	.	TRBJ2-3	TGCGCCAGCAGCTTGGACACTCGGGCGAGTCCAGATACGCAGTATTTT	CASSLDTRASPDTQYF
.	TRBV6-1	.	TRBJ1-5	TGTGCCAGCAGTCAAGGTGCAGTCAATCAGCCCCAGCATTTT	CASSQGAVNQPQHF
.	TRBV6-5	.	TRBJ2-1	TGTGCCAGCAAAGAAACGGGAGTCGGATACAATGAGCAGTTCTTC	CASKETGVGYNEQFF
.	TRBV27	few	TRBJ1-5	TGTGCCAGCAGTTTATCCCTCCAGAGTCAGCCCCAGCATTTT	CASSLSLQSQPQHF
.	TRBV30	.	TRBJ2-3	TGTGCCTGGAGTCAAAGCGGGCACACAGATACGCAGTATTTT	CAWSQSGHTDTQYF
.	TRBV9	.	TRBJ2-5	TGTGCCAGCAGCGTATCTGGAACCCAAGAGACCCAGTACTTC	CASSVSGTQETQYF
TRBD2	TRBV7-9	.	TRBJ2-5	TGTGCCAGCAGCCCGACTAGCGAGGAGACCCAGTACTTC	CASSPTSEETQYF
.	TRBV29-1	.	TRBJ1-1	TGCAGCGTTTCTGGCAGGGGCACTGAAGCTTTCTTT	CSVSGRGTEAFF
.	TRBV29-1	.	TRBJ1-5	TGCAGCGTCCATCGCAGGGAGGAACCCCAGCATTTT	CSVHRREEPQHF
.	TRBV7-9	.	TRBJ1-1	TGTGCCAGCAGCCTTAGCCAGGGCGGCACTGAAGCTTTCTTT	CASSLSQGGTEAFF
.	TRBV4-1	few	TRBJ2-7	TGCGCCAGCAGCCAAGAGTGGGGGGAGCTCGAGCAGTACTTC	CASSQEWGELEQYF
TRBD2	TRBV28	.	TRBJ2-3	TGTGCCAGCATGGGACTAGCGGACGCTCCCCCCACAGATACGCAGTATTTT	CASMGLADAPPTDTQYF
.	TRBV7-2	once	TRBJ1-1	TGTGCCAGCAGCTTAGACCCGAACACTGAAGCTTTCTTT	CASSLDPNTEAFF
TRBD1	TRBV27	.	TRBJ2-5	TGTGCCAGCAGTCCATGGACAGGGGAAGAGACCCAGTACTTC	CASSPWTGEETQYF
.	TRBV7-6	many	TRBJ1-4	TGTGCCAGCAGTTTATCCCGTCGGAAGAATGAAAAACTGTTTTTT	CASSLSRRKNEKLFF
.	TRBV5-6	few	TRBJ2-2	TGTGCCAGCAGCTTGGTAGCTGGGACCGGGGAGCTGTTTTTT	CASSLVAGTGELFF
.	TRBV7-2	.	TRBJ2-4	TGTGCCAGCAGCTCGTTGACAACGGACATTCAGTACTTC	CASSSLTTDIQYF
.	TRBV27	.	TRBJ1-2	TGTGCCAGCAGCCTACACAGCAACTATGGCTACACCTTC	CASSLHSNYGYTF
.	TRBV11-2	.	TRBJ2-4	TGTGCCAGCAGCTTACCACCGGGGCTTACCAAAAACATTCAGTACTTC	CASSLPPGLTKNIQYF
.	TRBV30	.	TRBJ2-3	TGTGCCTTCTCTTGGGGTAACACAGATACGCAGTATTTT	CAFSWGNTDTQYF
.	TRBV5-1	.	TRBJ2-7	TGCGCCAGCAGCTTGGGGTACTATTACGAGCAGTACTTC	CASSLGYYYEQYF
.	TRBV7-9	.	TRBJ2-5	TGTGCCAGCAGCTTATTAGGCGGGCCCAATCAAGAGACCCAGTACTTC	CASSLLGGPNQETQYF
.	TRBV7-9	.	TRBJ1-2	TGTGCCAGCAGCCCAAGTGCGGGCTATGGCTACACCTTC	CASSPSAGYGYTF
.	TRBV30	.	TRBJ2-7	TGTGCCTGGAGTTACATAGAGACCTACGAGCAGTACTTC	CAWSYIETYEQYF
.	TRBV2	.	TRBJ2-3	TGTGCCAGCACCAAGACAGGCCCCACAGATACGCAGTATTTT	CASTKTGPTDTQYF
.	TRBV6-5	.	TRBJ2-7	TGTGCCAGCAGTTACTCGGACACCTACGAGCAGTACTTC	CASSYSDTYEQYF
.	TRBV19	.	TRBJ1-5	TGTGCCAGTAGGGAGCGTCAGGGAAGCCAGCCCCAGCATTTT	CASRERQGSQPQHF
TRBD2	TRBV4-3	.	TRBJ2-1	TGCGCCAGCAGCCTCGGGACTAGCGGGAACAATGAGCAGTTCTTC	CASSLGTSGNNEQFF